This T cell receptor beta chain came from a study of CD8 T cells in ankylosing spondylitis. By quantitative 5'-RACE with molecular barcodes, the TCR beta libraries were made. TCRdb re-called the 5' RACE reads with MiXCR, one entry per CDR3 protein. The table shows about 210,000 distinct CDR3 sequences, with roughly 8% occurring only once. This clonotype was counted a few times. Looked up from germline, CDR1 is WSHSY and CDR2 is SAAADI. Trimming took 0 bases from V and 9 from J, leaving 9 bases between them. The CDR3 spans 13 residues. This clonotype was obtained from a female donor with ankylosing spondylitis or in good health (not recorded which). The chain combines TRBV10-2 with TRBJ2-1; D not resolved. The sequencing input was blood, either unsorted or a sorted T cell fraction (not recorded which). The chain's CDR3 is CASSESSPGEQFF. For the CDR3, the DNA is TGCGCCAGCAGTGAGTCATCTCCCGGTGAGCAGTTCTTC.